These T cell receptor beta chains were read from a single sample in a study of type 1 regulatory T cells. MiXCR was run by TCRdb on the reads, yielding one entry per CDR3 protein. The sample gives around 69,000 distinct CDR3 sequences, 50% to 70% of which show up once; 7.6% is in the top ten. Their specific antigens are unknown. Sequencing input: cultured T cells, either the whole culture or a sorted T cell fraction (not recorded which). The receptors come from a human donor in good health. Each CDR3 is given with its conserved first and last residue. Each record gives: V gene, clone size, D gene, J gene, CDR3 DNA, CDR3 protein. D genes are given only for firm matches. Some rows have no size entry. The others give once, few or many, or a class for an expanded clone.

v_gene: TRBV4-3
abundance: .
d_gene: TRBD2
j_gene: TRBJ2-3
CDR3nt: TGCGCCAGCGCTCAGGGAGGGGACGGAGATACGCAGTATTTT
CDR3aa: CASAQGGDGDTQYF

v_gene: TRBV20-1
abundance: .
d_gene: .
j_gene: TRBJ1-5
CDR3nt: TGCAGTGCTAGAACACCGTACCCCGGTCAGCCCCAGCATTTT
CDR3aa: CSARTPYPGQPQHF

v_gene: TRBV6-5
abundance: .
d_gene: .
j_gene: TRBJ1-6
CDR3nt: TGTGCCAGCAGTTCTCCGGCCCAGGCTTCACCCCTCCACTTT
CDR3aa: CASSSPAQASPLHF

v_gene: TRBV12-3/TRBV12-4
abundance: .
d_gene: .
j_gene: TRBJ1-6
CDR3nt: TGTGCCAGCAGTCCTTGGAATTCACCCCTCCACTTT
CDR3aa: CASSPWNSPLHF

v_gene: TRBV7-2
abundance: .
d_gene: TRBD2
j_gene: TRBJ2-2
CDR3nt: TGTGCCAGCAGCCGGAAACTTATAGCGGGAACGAACACCGGGGAGCTGTTTTTT
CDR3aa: CASSRKLIAGTNTGELFF

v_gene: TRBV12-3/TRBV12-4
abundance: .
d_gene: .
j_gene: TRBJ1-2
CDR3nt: TGTGCCAGCAGCGGGACCCTGTCTTCCTATGGCTACACCTTC
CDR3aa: CASSGTLSSYGYTF

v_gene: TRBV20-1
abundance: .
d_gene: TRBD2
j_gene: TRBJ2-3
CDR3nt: TGCAGTGCTAGAGACCTCCGTCTAGCGGGAGCCGATACGCAGTATTTT
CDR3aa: CSARDLRLAGADTQYF

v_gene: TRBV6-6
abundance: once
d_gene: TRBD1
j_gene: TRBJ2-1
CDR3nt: TGTGCCAGCAGTTACTTATTCAACCCGGGACAGGGGAGCGATGAGCAGTTCTTC
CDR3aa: CASSYLFNPGQGSDEQFF

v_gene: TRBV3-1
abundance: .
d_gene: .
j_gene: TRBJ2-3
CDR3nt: TGTGCCAGCAGCCAAGTATTCCGGGACTCCGGCACAGATACGCAGTATTTT
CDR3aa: CASSQVFRDSGTDTQYF

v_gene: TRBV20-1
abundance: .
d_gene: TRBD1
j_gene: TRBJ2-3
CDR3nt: TGCAGTGCTAGAGGACAGGGGGCTAGCGGCTCAGATACGCAGTATTTT
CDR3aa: CSARGQGASGSDTQYF

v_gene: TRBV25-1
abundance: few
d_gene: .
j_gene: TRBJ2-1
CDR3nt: TGTGCCAGCAGTGCCCCCAGCCCGGTCGATGAGCAGTTCTTC
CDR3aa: CASSAPSPVDEQFF

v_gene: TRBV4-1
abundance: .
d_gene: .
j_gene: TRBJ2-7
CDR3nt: TGCGCCAGCAGCCAAGATAAAATGGGGAGGAGGGCCTTAGAGCAGTACTTC
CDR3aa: CASSQDKMGRRALEQYF

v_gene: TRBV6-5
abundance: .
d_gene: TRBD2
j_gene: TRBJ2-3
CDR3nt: TGTGCCAGCAGTTTTCGGACTAGCGGGAGGGCAGATACGCAGTATTTT
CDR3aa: CASSFRTSGRADTQYF

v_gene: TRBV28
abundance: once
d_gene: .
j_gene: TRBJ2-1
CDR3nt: TGTGCCAGCAGTGCCCCGAATGAGCAGTTCTTC
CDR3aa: CASSAPNEQFF

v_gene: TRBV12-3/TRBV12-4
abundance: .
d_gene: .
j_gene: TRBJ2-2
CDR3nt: TGTGCCAGCAGTTTGTCAGGGAGCCCCGGGGAGCTGTTTTTT
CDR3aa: CASSLSGSPGELFF

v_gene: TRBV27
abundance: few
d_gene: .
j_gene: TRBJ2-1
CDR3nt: TGTGCCAGCAGCTCCCCAACCCGTCAGGGAAATAGGGATGAGCAGTTCTTC
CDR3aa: CASSSPTRQGNRDEQFF

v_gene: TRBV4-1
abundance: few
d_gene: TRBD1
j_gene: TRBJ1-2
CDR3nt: TGCGCCAGCAGCCAACAGGGGGCTGGGTATGGCTACACCTTC
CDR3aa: CASSQQGAGYGYTF

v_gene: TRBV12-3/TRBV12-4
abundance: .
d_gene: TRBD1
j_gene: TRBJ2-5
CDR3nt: TGTGCCAGCAGCTCGGGACAGGAAGAGACCCAGTACTTC
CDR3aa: CASSSGQEETQYF

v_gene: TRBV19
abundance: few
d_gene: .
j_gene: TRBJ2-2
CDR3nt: TGTGCCAGTAGATTGCTTGCCAAAATCAACACCGGGGAGCTGTTTTTT
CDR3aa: CASRLLAKINTGELFF

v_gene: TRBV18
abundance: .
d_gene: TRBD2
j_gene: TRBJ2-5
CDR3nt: TGTGCCAGCTCACCGGAAATTCGACTAGCGGGAGAGCAGACCCAGTACTTC
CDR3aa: CASSPEIRLAGEQTQYF

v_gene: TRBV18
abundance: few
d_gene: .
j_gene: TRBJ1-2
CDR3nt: TGTGCCAGCTCACCCAATGAAGAGTATGGCTACACCTTC
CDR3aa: CASSPNEEYGYTF

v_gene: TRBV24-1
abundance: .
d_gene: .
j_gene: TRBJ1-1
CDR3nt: TGTGCCACCAGTAAGCAGGTCGGCACTTACACTGAAGCTTTCTTT
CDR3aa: CATSKQVGTYTEAFF

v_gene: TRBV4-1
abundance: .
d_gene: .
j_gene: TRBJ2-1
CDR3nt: TGCGCCAGCAGCCCACCTGTCCACAGGCACAATGAGCAGTTCTTC
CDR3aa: CASSPPVHRHNEQFF

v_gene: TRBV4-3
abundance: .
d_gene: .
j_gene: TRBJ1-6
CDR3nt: TGCGCCAGCAGCCAAGCCGCGACTAATTCACCCCTCCACTTT
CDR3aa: CASSQAATNSPLHF

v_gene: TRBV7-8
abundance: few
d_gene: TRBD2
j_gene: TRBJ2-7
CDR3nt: TGTGCCAGCAGAAAAAGAGTCCCGGGAGGCTCCTACGAGCAGTACTTC
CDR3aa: CASRKRVPGGSYEQYF

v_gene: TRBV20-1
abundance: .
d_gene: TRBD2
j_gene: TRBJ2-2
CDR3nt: TGCAGTGCCAGAATACTAGCGGGAGGAACCGGGGAGCTGTTTTTT
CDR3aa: CSARILAGGTGELFF

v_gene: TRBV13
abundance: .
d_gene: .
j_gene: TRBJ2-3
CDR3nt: TGTGCCAGCAGCTTAGGCGGTATCGGGAAAAACGGCACAGATACGCAGTATTTT
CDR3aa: CASSLGGIGKNGTDTQYF

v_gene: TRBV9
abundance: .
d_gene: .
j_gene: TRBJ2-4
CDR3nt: TGTGCCAGCAGCGGGGGTACGTCCCTACGAGCCAAAAACATTCAGTACTTC
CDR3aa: CASSGGTSLRAKNIQYF

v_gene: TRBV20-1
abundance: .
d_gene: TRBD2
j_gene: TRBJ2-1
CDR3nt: TGCAGTGCTCAAAGCGGGAGCTCCTACAATGAGCAGTTCTTC
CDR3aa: CSAQSGSSYNEQFF

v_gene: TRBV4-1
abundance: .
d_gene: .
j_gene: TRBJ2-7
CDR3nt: TGCGCCAGCAGCCCGACCTTCTTGGCCGCCAGCTCCTACGAGCAGTACTTC
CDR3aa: CASSPTFLAASSYEQYF

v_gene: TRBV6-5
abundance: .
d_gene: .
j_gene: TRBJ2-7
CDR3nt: TGTGCCAGCAGTCCGTCCAGCTTAAAATACTACGAGCAGTACTTC
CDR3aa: CASSPSSLKYYEQYF

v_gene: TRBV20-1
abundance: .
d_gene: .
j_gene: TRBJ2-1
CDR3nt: TGCAGTGCCCGTACGCTGGGGAGCTCCTACAATGAGCAGTTCTTC
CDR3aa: CSARTLGSSYNEQFF

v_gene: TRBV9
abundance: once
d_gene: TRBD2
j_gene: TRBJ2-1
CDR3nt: TGTGCCAGCAGCGTAGTGGCTAGCGGGAGGGCCGTAAATGAGCAGTTCTTC
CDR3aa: CASSVVASGRAVNEQFF

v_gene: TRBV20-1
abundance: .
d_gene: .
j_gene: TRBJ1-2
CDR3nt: TGCAGTGCTAGAGCGGACAACTATGGCTACACCTTC
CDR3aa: CSARADNYGYTF

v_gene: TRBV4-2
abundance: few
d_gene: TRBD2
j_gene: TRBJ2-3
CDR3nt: TGTGCCAGCAGCCAAGTCGGACTAGCGGGAGCCCCAGATACGCAGTATTTT
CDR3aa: CASSQVGLAGAPDTQYF

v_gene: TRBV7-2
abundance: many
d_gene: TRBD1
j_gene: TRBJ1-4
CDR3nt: TGTGCCAGCAGCTTAGGAGGGGGCAACGAAAAACTGTTTTTT
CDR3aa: CASSLGGGNEKLFF

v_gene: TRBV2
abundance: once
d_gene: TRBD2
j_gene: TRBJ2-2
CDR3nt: TGTGCCAGCAGACATAGGGGACTACCTGAAACCCGGGAGCTGTTTTTT
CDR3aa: CASRHRGLPETRELFF

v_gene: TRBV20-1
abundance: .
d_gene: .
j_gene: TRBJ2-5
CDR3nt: TGCAGTGCAACCCTAGACAAGACGGAGACCCAGTACTTC
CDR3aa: CSATLDKTETQYF

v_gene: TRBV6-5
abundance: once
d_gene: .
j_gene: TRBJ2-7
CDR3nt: TGTGCCAGCAGTTTAACCAGACCCGGCGAGCAGTACTTC
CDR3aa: CASSLTRPGEQYF

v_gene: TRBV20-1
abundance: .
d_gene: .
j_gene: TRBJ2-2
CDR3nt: TGCAGTGCTAGGGAAAAAGCGATGCGGGCCGGGGAGCTGTTTTTT
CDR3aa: CSAREKAMRAGELFF

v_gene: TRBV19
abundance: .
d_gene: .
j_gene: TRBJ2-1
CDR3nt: TGTGCCAGTAGTAAACCTCCGTTCTACAATGAGCAGTTCTTC
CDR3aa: CASSKPPFYNEQFF

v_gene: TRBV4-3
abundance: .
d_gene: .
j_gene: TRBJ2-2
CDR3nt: TGCGCCAGCAGCCAAGAACTTTGGGGCGGGGAGCTGTTTTTT
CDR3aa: CASSQELWGGELFF

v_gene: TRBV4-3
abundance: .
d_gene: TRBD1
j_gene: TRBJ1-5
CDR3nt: TGCGCCAGCAGCCAAAGCTTAAACAGGGGCCAGCCCCAGCATTTT
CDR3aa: CASSQSLNRGQPQHF

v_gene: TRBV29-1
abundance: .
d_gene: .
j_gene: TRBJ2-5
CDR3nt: TGCAGCGTTGTTCGCGGCCAAGAGACCCAGTACTTC
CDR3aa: CSVVRGQETQYF

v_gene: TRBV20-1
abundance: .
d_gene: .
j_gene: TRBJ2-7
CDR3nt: TGCAGTGCTCCCTCGGCCGTTGCCTACGAGCAGTACTTC
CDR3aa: CSAPSAVAYEQYF

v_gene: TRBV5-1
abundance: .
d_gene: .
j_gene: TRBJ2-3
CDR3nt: TGCGCCAGCAGCGAGGACCAGGAGGATACGCAGTATTTT
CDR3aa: CASSEDQEDTQYF

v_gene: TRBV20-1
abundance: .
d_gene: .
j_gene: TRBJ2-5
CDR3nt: TGCAGTGCTAGGGGTTTCGGGTTGCAAGAGACCCAGTACTTC
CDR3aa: CSARGFGLQETQYF

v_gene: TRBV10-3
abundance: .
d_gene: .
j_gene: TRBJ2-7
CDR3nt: TGTGCCATCAGTGAGTTCATGAGTTACGAGCAGTACTTC
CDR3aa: CAISEFMSYEQYF

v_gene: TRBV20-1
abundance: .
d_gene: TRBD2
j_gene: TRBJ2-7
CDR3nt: TGCAGTGCTAGGTCTAGCGGGGTCTACGAGCAGTACTTC
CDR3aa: CSARSSGVYEQYF

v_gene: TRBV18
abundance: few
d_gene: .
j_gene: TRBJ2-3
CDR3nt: TGTGCCAGCTCACCATTGGCGGTGCTCCAGGGGTCAGATACGCAGTATTTT
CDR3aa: CASSPLAVLQGSDTQYF

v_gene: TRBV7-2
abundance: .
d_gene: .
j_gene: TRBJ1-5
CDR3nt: TGTGCCAGCAGCTTAGCCCTAGGCATGGTTGATCAGCCCCAGCATTTT
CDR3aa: CASSLALGMVDQPQHF

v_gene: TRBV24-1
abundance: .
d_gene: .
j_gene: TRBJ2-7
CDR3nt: TGTGCCACCTCGGGCAGCTCCTACGAGCAGTACTTC
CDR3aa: CATSGSSYEQYF

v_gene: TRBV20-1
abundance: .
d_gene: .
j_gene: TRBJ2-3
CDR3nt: TGCAGTGCTCCCCTGCGGGTGAGCACAGATACGCAGTATTTT
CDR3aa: CSAPLRVSTDTQYF

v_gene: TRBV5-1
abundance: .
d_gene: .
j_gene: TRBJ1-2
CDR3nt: TGCGCCAGCAGCCCCCTTTCGGGGATCGGCTATAGCTACACCTTC
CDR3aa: CASSPLSGIGYSYTF

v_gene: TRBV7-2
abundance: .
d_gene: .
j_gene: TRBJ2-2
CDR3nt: TGTGCCAGCAGCTTAAGGTCTAGCGGAGGGGGACACGGGGAGCTGTTTTTT
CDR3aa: CASSLRSSGGGHGELFF

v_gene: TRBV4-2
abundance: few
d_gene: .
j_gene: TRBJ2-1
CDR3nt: TGTGCCAGCAGCCAAGATTCCAATGAGCAGTTCTTC
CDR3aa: CASSQDSNEQFF

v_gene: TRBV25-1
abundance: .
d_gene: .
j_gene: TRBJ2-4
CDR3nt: TGTGCCAGCAGTGAGGAAAGGCGGGGAAACATTCAGTACTTC
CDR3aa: CASSEERRGNIQYF

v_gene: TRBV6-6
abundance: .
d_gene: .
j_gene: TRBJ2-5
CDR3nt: TGTGCCAGTTCATTCCCCGGACGGAGTCAAGAGACCCAGTACTTC
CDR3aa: CASSFPGRSQETQYF

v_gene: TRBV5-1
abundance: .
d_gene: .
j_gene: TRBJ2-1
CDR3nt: TGCGCCAGCAGCTTGGAGGGTGGGCATGAGCAGTTCTTC
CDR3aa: CASSLEGGHEQFF